Shown below are 19 T cell receptor beta chains from a single sample sequenced in a study of cytomegalovirus exposure and HLA in healthy donors. Vbeta (60) and Jbeta (13) primers were used in the PCR. The data were produced by immunoSEQ multiplex PCR, yet TCRdb's version contains in-frame clones alone and is incomplete. This table holds under 95,000 clones. The sample was PBMCs. The receptors come from a female donor in good health and CMV-seropositive.

The V gene is TRBV7-3, the J gene TRBJ2-7, with 11 bases fitting TRBD2. Germline V gives CDR1 SGHTA, CDR2 FQGTGA. CDR3 size: 16 residues. Losses at the gene ends were 0 bases for V and 2 bases for J; bases not matched to a gene: 3. The CDR3 nucleotides read TGTGCCAGCAGCTTAACTAGCGGGGGGGCCGCCTACGAGCAGTACTTC. Translating gives CASSLTSGGAAYEQYF.

The chain uses TRBV6-5 and TRBJ2-6; TRBD1 matches at 7 bases. The V and J ends lost 2 bases and 7 bases, in that order; junction bases with no gene match: 2. Germline CDR1 MNHEY, CDR2 SVGAGI. The CDR3 covers 14 residues. The CDR3 here is CASSYGTAANVLTF. CDR3 DNA sequence: TGTGCCAGCAGTTACGGGACAGCCGCCAACGTCCTGACTTTC.

The J gene is TRBJ2-7, the V gene TRBV18; TRBD2 is a possible D gene (6 bases). Trimming removed 6 bases at V and 8 bases at J, with 20 bases between. CDR1 and CDR2 from the germline V gene are KGHSH and LQKENI. The CDR3 consists of 14 residues. In nucleotides, the CDR3 is TGTGCCAGCTCGTCCCCGGGAGACCTACGCCAGCAGTACTTC. As protein: CASSSPGDLRQQYF.

V usage is TRBV9 and J usage is TRBJ2-1, with a tentative D call TRBD2 (7 bases). Germline V CDR1 and CDR2: SGDLS, YYNGEE. V dropped 0 bases and J dropped 5 bases, with 12 bases sitting between them. The CDR3 runs to 15 residues. This chain's CDR3 is CASSVGGGGNNEQFF. CDR3 bases: TGTGCCAGCAGCGTAGGGGGAGGGGGGAACAATGAGCAGTTCTTC.

V is TRBV5-1 and J is TRBJ2-7; 11 nucleotides agree with TRBD2. CDR1 and CDR2 (germline): SGHRS, YFSETQ. The CDR3 is 17 amino acids. V trimming: 3 bases; J trimming: 0 bases; junction bases outside the gene matches: 8. The CDR3 reads CASSSMGLAATSYEQYF. For the CDR3, the DNA is TGCGCCAGCAGCTCCATGGGACTAGCGGCCACCTCCTACGAGCAGTACTTC.

The chain recombines TRBV15 with TRBJ2-7, with 8 bases lining up with TRBD2. Germline V gene data show CDR1 as LNHNV and CDR2 as YYDKDF (reference sequence). V lost 0 bases, J lost 2 bases, and 6 bases stayed unmatched. This CDR3 region has 16 residues. CDR3 sequence reads: CATSREALAGAYEQYF. CDR3 DNA: TGTGCCACCAGCAGAGAGGCCCTAGCGGGTGCCTACGAGCAGTACTTC.

The chain links TRBV4-3 to TRBJ2-2; D not resolved. V was cut by 1 base and J by 0 bases, with 9 bases left in between. In germline, CDR1 is LGHNA, CDR2 YSLEER. The CDR3 totals 16 residues. CDR3 amino acids: CASSQGAIPNTGELFF. The CDR3 DNA sequence: TGCGCCAGCAGCCAAGGGGCCATTCCGAACACCGGGGAGCTGTTTTTT.

The chain recombines TRBV6-4 with TRBJ2-2; 8 nucleotides align to TRBD1. Per the germline V gene, CDR1 is MRHNA and CDR2 is SNTAGT. The CDR3 is made up of 15 amino acids. V lost 2 bases, J lost 6 bases, and 5 bases stayed unmatched. The CDR3 nucleotides are TGTGCCAGCAGTGACACGGACAGGGTGTCCGGGGAGCTGTTTTTT. This sequence encodes CASSDTDRVSGELFF.

V is TRBV19 and J is TRBJ1-5; the D is unclear. V lost 7 bases and J lost 2, with 15 bases in between. The CDR3 length is 15 residues. CDR1 LNHDA and CDR2 SQIVND come from the germline V gene (reference sequence). In nucleotides, the CDR3 is TGTGCCAGTACCCAAAACCCCCAGGGCAATCAGCCCCAGCATTTT. It encodes CASTQNPQGNQPQHF.

V is TRBV18 and J is TRBJ2-4; 7 bases line up with TRBD2. The germline V gene encodes CDR1 KGHSH and CDR2 LQKENI. The CDR3 contains 18 residues. J was trimmed by 0 bases and V by 5 bases; bases with no gene match: 13. The CDR3 DNA follows: TGTGCCAGCTCAAAGAAGACTAGCCCGATGCTAGCCAAAAACATTCAGTACTTC. Translating gives CASSKKTSPMLAKNIQYF.

This chain uses TRBV4-1 with TRBJ2-7; 10 bases agree with TRBD2. The germline CDR1 and CDR2 sequences are MGHRA and YSYEKL. The V gene end was trimmed by 3 bases and the J gene end by 4 bases; junction bases not matched to a gene: 6. This CDR3 contains 15 residues. CDR3 coding DNA: TGCGCCAGCAGCCACCTTAGCGGGGGGCAATACGAGCAGTACTTC. It is translated as CASSHLSGGQYEQYF.

This chain uses TRBV9 with TRBJ2-3; 9 bases align to TRBD1. There are 15 residues in the CDR3. With 3 bases clipped from V and 3 bases from J, the junction kept 5 bases outside the gene matches. Looked up from germline, CDR1 is SGDLS and CDR2 is YYNGEE. The CDR3 sequence: CASSGGQGRTDTQYF. CDR3 nucleotide sequence: TGTGCCAGCAGCGGAGGACAGGGGAGGACAGATACGCAGTATTTT.

This CDR3 reads CASSRHAGPNQPQHF. In DNA, the CDR3 is TGTGCCAGCAGTCGTCACGCGGGTCCCAATCAGCCCCAGCATTTT. This rearrangement joins TRBV27 to TRBJ1-5; D is uncertain. This CDR3 region has 15 residues. Germline-derived CDR1 and CDR2 are MNHEY and SMNVEV (reference sequence). V lost 5 bases, J lost 3 bases, and 14 bases lay in between.

V and J are TRBV5-1 and TRBJ2-2; D perhaps matches TRBD2 (6 bases). Trimming took off 0 bases at V and 0 bases at J, with 9 bases between the two ends. Germline assignment: CDR1 SGHRS and CDR2 YFSETQ. This CDR3 is built from 16 residues. CDR3 sequence (DNA): TGCGCCAGCAGCTTGGTTGCGGGACCGAACACCGGGGAGCTGTTTTTT. Protein product: CASSLVAGPNTGELFF.

The V gene is TRBV5-4, the J gene TRBJ2-3, with TRBD2 matching 8 bases. The CDR3 spans 14 residues. Trimming took 4 bases from V and 4 from J; bases not matched to a gene: 5. The germline gives CDR1 SGHNT, CDR2 YYREEE (reference sequence). CDR3 sequence reads: CASSPLAESDTQYF. Here the CDR3 DNA reads TGTGCCAGCAGCCCACTAGCGGAGTCAGATACGCAGTATTTT.

The rearrangement links TRBV21-1 to TRBJ2-2; the table's D call, TRBD2, was not checked against the DNA. TRBV21-1 is flagged as a pseudogene. This CDR3 is built from 14 residues. In DNA form, the CDR3 reads TGTGCCAGCAGCAAACCAGACTCGTCCGGGGAGCTGTTTTTT. As protein: CASSKPDSSGELFF.

V is TRBV11-3 and J is TRBJ2-5, with D possibly TRBD2 on 6 matching bases. Germline V CDR1 and CDR2: SGHNT, YENEEA. The CDR3 has 17 amino acids. Trimming took off 5 bases at V and 1 base at J, with 20 bases between the two ends. This chain's CDR3 is CASSTPGVYRGQETQYF. CDR3 nucleotide sequence: TGTGCCAGCAGCACCCCGGGAGTCTATAGGGGCCAAGAGACCCAGTACTTC.

The rearrangement links TRBV7-6 to TRBJ2-7; possible D gene TRBD1, 6 bases. The germline V and J ends were trimmed by 0 bases and 2 bases, with 11 bases remaining between them. The CDR3 contains 15 residues. Per the germline V gene, CDR1 is SGHVS and CDR2 is FNYEAQ. The CDR3 DNA sequence: TGTGCCAGCAGCTTAGCTGGGGGCCCCACCTACGAGCAGTACTTC. Translating it yields CASSLAGGPTYEQYF.

The rearrangement joins TRBV15 to TRBJ2-3, with D tentatively TRBD2 (6 bases). V was clipped by 4 bases and J by 6 bases, with 23 bases between them. This CDR3 contains 17 residues. Per germline, CDR1 LNHNV and CDR2 YYDKDF (reference sequence). The CDR3 loop is CATSMILAQRQGDTQYF. The DNA of the CDR3 is TGTGCCACCAGCATGATACTAGCTCAAAGGCAGGGTGATACGCAGTATTTT.